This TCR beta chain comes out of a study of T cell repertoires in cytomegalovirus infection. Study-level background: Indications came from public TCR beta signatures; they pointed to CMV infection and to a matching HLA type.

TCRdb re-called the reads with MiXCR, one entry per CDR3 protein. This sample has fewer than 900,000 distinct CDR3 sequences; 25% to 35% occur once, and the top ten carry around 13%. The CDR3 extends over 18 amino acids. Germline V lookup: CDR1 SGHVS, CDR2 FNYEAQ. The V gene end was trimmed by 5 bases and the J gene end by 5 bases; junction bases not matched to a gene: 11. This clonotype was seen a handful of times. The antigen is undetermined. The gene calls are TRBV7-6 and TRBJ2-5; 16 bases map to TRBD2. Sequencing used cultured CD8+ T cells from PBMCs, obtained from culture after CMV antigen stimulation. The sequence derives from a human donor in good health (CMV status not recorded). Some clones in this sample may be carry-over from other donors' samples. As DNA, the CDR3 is TGTGCCAGCAGCCCCGGGACTAGCGGGGGGGCGAATCGGGAGACCCAGTACTTC. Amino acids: CASSPGTSGGANRETQYF.